The T cell receptor (beta chain) described here comes from a study of technical replicates of blood from a handful of donors. CDR1 is SGHVS and CDR2 is FNYEAQ in the germline V gene. Trimming shortened V by 1 base and J by 4 bases, and 10 bases separated the two germline ends. This CDR3 spans 14 amino acids. The assay was immunoSEQ multiplex PCR, and TCRdb's table has in-frame clones only and misses some. The data show approximately 73,000 clones, approximately 91% seen once. The sample taken for sequencing was T cells isolated from PBMCs. The clonotype was recovered from a human donor in good health. The V gene is TRBV7-6, the J gene TRBJ2-5; D may be TRBD1 (5 bases). The CDR3 coding sequence is TGTGCCAGCAGCTTAGTTGCAGGGCCAGAGACCCAGTACTTC. Its translation: CASSLVAGPETQYF. The full variable domain, rest sourced from reference TRBV7-6 and TRBJ2-5, is GAGVSQSPRYKVTKRGQDVALRCDPISGHVSLYWYRQALGQGPEFLTYFNYEAQQDKSGLPNDRFSAERPEGSISTLTIQRTEQRDSAMYRCASSLVAGPETQYFGPGTRLLVL.